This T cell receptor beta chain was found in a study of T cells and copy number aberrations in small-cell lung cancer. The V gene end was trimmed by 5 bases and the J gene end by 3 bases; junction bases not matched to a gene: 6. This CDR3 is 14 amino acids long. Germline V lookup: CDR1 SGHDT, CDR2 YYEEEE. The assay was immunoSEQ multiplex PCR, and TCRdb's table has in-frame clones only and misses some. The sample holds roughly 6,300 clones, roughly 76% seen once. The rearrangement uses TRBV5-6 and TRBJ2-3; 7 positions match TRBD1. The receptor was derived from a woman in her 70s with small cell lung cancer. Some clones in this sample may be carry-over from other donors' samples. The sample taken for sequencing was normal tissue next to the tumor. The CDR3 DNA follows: TGTGCCAGCAGATCCGGGACAGAAACAGATACGCAGTATTTT. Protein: CASRSGTETDTQYF. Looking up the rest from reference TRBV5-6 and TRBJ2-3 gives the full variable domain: DAGVTQSPTHLIKTRGQQVTLRCSPKSGHDTVSWYQQALGQGPQFIFQYYEEEERQRGNFPDRFSGHQFPNYSSELNVNALLLGDSALYLCASRSGTETDTQYFGPGTRLTVL.